The sequence of this T cell receptor beta chain was determined in a study of OX40 agonist ivuxolimab in advanced cancers. Study-level background: At 0.01 to 10 mg/kg, ivuxolimab was administered intravenously to patients every 2 weeks.

Trimming at V came to 6 bases and at J to 6 bases, leaving 10 bases not matched to a gene. The germline CDR1 and CDR2 sequences are ENHRY and SYGVKD. CDR3 length: 15 residues. Produced via immunoSEQ multiplex PCR; TCRdb's table is partial and in-frame only. The sample carries tens of thousands of clones, 80% to 95% recorded once. As concerns this clone: Its matching antigen is unknown.

The study's findings and limits: Dosing at 0.1 to 3.0 mg/kg was accompanied by clonal expansion of CD4+ and CD8+ blood T cells by week 6. The study found among the lowest clonal expansion in partial responders at 0.1-3.0 mg/kg.

The clonotype was recovered from an adult with an advanced solid tumor such as melanoma, head and neck, liver or kidney cancer. The chain recombines TRBV10-3 with TRBJ2-2; 7 bases line up with TRBD1. The source material was CD4+ or CD8+ T cells sorted from blood, sampled in a trial of the OX40 agonist ivuxolimab. CDR3 sequence reads: CAISDRASHSGELFF. The CDR3, as DNA: TGTGCCATCAGCGACAGGGCGAGCCACTCCGGGGAGCTGTTTTTT.